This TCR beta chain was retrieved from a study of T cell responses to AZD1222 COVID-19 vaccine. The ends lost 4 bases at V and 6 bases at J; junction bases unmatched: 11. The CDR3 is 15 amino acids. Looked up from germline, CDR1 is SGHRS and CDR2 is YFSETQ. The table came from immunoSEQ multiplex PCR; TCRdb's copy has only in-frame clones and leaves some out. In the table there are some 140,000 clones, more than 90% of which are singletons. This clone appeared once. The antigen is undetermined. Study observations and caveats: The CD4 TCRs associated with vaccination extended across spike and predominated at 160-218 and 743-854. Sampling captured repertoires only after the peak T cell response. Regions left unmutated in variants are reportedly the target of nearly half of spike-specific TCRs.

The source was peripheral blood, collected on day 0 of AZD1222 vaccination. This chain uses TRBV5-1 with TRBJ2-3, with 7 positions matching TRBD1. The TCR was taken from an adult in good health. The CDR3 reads CASSPSGRGLDTQYF. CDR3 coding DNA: TGCGCCAGCAGCCCTTCGGGCAGGGGGTTGGATACGCAGTATTTT.